What follows are 28 T cell receptor beta chains derived from one specimen sequenced in a study of blood T cells in healthy people across ages. Alongside a J-beta primer mix, a sample-barcoded 5' primer served in a second PCR lasting roughly 7 to 12 cycles. TCRdb re-derived calls from the 5' RACE reads in MiXCR, one entry per CDR3 protein. The sample contains fewer than 1,000,000 distinct CDR3 sequences, around 50% of which appear only once. What was sequenced was blood. The receptors derive from an elderly man in good health.

The CDR3 spells CASSPETSHTGELFF. The CDR3 nucleotides are TGTGCCAGCAGCCCCGAGACTAGCCACACCGGGGAGCTGTTTTTT. The genes are TRBV5-4 and TRBJ2-2; 7 bases match TRBD2. Germline lookup yields CDR1 SGHNT and CDR2 YYREEE (reference sequence). The CDR3 has 15 residues. V lost 4 bases, J lost 3 bases, and 6 bases stayed unmatched.

The chain employs TRBV30 and TRBJ2-3; no clear D. Germline values: CDR1 GTSNPN, CDR2 SVGIG (reference sequence). The CDR3 runs 12 residues. V was trimmed by 1 base and J by 1 base, leaving 3 bases between them. The CDR3 bases are TGTGCCTGGAGTGAGGGCACAGATACGCAGTATTTT. This encodes CAWSEGTDTQYF.

This clonotype was seen only once. The chain carries TRBV25-1 and TRBJ1-5; tentative D call: TRBD1 (5 bases). There are 12 residues in the CDR3. The germline gives CDR1 MGHDK, CDR2 SYGVNS. The V and J ends lost 6 bases and 7 bases respectively, with 10 bases between them. The CDR3 bases are TGTGCCAGCAGCGTGGGACGGCAGCCCCAGCATTTT. Amino acids: CASSVGRQPQHF.

In regard to this clonotype: Germline and junction disagree at one end, which may indicate a read error. The V call is TRBV25-1, the J call TRBJ2-7; D is unclear. Per the germline V gene, CDR1 is MGHDK and CDR2 is SYGVNS. The CDR3 totals 15 residues. The CDR3 coding sequence is TGCGCCTGCAGTGAATCGGTCGAGTGTTTGTACGAGCAGTACTTC. Protein sequence: CACSESVECLYEQYF.

This clonotype came up a few times. For the CDR3, the DNA is TGTGCCAGCAGCCCTTGGACGGGGCTAGCCAAAAACATTCAGTACTTC. This codes for CASSPWTGLAKNIQYF. The chain has TRBV27 and TRBJ2-4, with D perhaps matching TRBD1 or TRBD2 (5 bases each). V was cut by 6 bases and J by 0 bases, with 15 bases left in between. This CDR3 contains 16 residues. The germline CDR1 and CDR2 sequences are MNHEY and SMNVEV (reference sequence).

The chain has TRBV7-9 and TRBJ2-3, with 10 bases lining up with TRBD2. Germline values: CDR1 SEHNR, CDR2 FQNEAQ (reference sequence). The ends lost 2 bases at V and 3 bases at J; junction bases unmatched: 8. This CDR3 has 17 residues. The CDR3, as DNA: TGTGCCAGCAGCTTAAACGGCCTAGCGGGAGATACAGATACGCAGTATTTT. Translation gives CASSLNGLAGDTDTQYF.

V is TRBV11-1 and J is TRBJ2-5, with 7 bases aligning to TRBD2. Trimming at V came to 4 bases and at J to 0 bases, leaving 11 bases not matched to a gene. The CDR3 extends over 17 amino acids. Germline lookup yields CDR1 SGHAT and CDR2 FQDESV (reference sequence). CDR3 in amino acids: CASSSASGGPYQETQYF. The CDR3 region has the DNA TGTGCCAGCAGCTCAGCTAGCGGAGGCCCATACCAAGAGACCCAGTACTTC.

Only a few counts were recorded for this clonotype. The chain joins TRBV10-3 to TRBJ2-5, with 9 bases fitting TRBD2. Germline CDR1 ENHRY, CDR2 SYGVKD. There are 15 residues in the CDR3. V shed 2 bases, J shed 0 bases, and the junction held 1 base outside the gene matches. The CDR3, as DNA: TGTGCCATCAGTGAGGGACTAGCGTACCAAGAGACCCAGTACTTC. Translation: CAISEGLAYQETQYF.

Regarding this clonotype: The junction departs from the called germline gene at one end, perhaps through a read error. CDR3 residues: CAISESGKEAQYF. In DNA form, the CDR3 reads TGTGCCATCAGTGAGTCGGGGAAAGAGGCCCAGTACTTC. V gene TRBV10-3 combines with J gene TRBJ2-5, with D unresolved. The CDR3 runs to 13 residues. CDR1 and CDR2 (germline): ENHRY, SYGVKD.

V gene TRBV2 combines with J gene TRBJ2-1, with D possibly being TRBD2 (5 bases). V lost 7 bases and J 8 bases, leaving 12 bases between the germline ends. CDR1 is SNHLY, CDR2 FYNNEI, per germline. The CDR3 contains 12 residues. The CDR3 reads CASKPSTDEQFF. DNA for the CDR3: TGTGCCAGCAAGCCTAGCACGGATGAGCAGTTCTTC.

V gene TRBV20-1 combines with J gene TRBJ2-5; TRBD1 agrees at 8 bases. The CDR3 length is 14 residues. V gave up 4 bases and J gave up 4 bases; unmatched junction bases: 8. Germline V CDR1 and CDR2: DFQATT, SNEGSKA (reference sequence). CDR3 coding DNA: TGCAGTGCTATTACCAGGGGGCTCGGAGAGACCCAGTACTTC. Encoded protein: CSAITRGLGETQYF.

This clonotype was picked up a small number of times. The chain joins TRBV7-6 to TRBJ2-1, with TRBD2 matching 9 bases. The CDR3 is made up of 16 amino acids. V lost 5 bases, J lost 9 bases, and 14 bases stayed unmatched. Per germline, CDR1 SGHVS and CDR2 FNYEAQ. The CDR3: CASSPEGGSGSVEQFF. CDR3 DNA: TGTGCCAGCAGCCCGGAGGGGGGTAGCGGGAGCGTTGAGCAGTTCTTC.

The sample holds many counts of this clonotype. The chain links TRBV4-2 to TRBJ2-1; TRBD2 matches at 7 bases. Germline V gene sequence: CDR1 LGHNA, CDR2 YNFKEQ. The V gene end was trimmed by 7 bases and the J gene end by 0 bases; junction bases not matched to a gene: 9. The CDR3 length is 16 residues. The CDR3 here is CASTQSGTSSYNEQFF. DNA of the CDR3: TGTGCCAGCACCCAGAGCGGGACCAGCTCCTACAATGAGCAGTTCTTC.

This clonotype has only a few counts. The genes are TRBV4-3 and TRBJ1-5, with a tentative D call TRBD1 (5 bases). The CDR3 extends over 14 amino acids. Germline-derived CDR1 and CDR2 are LGHNA and YSLEER. Trimming cost V 4 bases and J 5 bases, with 12 bases left between them. This CDR3 is CASSPQGSDQPQHF. The CDR3 nucleotides are TGCGCCAGCAGCCCTCAGGGTTCCGATCAGCCCCAGCATTTT.

The genes are TRBV9 and TRBJ2-1, with 12 bases identical to TRBD2. Trimming cost V 0 bases and J 7 bases; bases outside gene matches: 5. In germline, CDR1 is SGDLS, CDR2 YYNGEE. The length of the CDR3 is 16 residues. CDR3 nucleotides: TGTGCCAGCAGCGTAGGCGGACTAGCGGGATCTAATGAGCAGTTCTTC. Residues: CASSVGGLAGSNEQFF. The whole variable domain, filled in from reference TRBV9 and TRBJ2-1, reads DSGVTQTPKHLITATGQRVTLRCSPRSGDLSVYWYQQSLDQGLQFLIQYYNGEERAKGNILERFSAQQFPDLHSELNLSSLELGDSALYFCASSVGGLAGSNEQFFGPGTRLTVL.

The rearrangement joins TRBV12-3 or TRBV12-4 to TRBJ2-7, with D tentatively TRBD2 (5 bases). The J call may not be correct, given that the DNA end is closer to TRBJ2-5. This CDR3 is 14 amino acids long. CDR3 sequence: CASSSPPGVSTQYF. The CDR3 coding sequence is TGTGCCAGCAGTTCCCCCCCCGGGGTTTCGACCCAGTACTTC.

This clonotype was counted at least ten times. The chain has TRBV12-3 or TRBV12-4 and TRBJ2-3; maybe TRBD1 (6 bases). Trimming stripped 3 bases from V and 5 bases from J, with 12 bases between. The CDR3 covers 14 residues. The CDR3 loop reads CASSFSGAGDTQYF. DNA for the CDR3: TGTGCCAGCAGTTTTTCAGGGGCGGGAGATACGCAGTATTTT.

V and J are TRBV28 and TRBJ1-5, with D possibly TRBD1 on 5 matching bases. The germline gives CDR1 MDHEN, CDR2 SYDVKM. V was shortened by 2 bases and J by 5 bases, with 16 bases between the two germline ends. The CDR3 contains 16 residues. CDR3 loop: CASSLGGQGPHQPQHF. CDR3 DNA: TGTGCCAGCAGTTTAGGAGGGCAGGGCCCACATCAGCCCCAGCATTTT.

About this clonotype itself: A read error is possible here, since a much larger clone lies one base away. The chain carries TRBV7-2 and TRBJ2-3; weak D call: TRBD2 (5 bases). The CDR3 extends over 15 amino acids. V lost 1 base, J lost 6 bases, and 14 bases lay in between. Germline V gene data show CDR1 as SGHTA and CDR2 as FQGNSA. CDR3 loop: CTSSLVSRGADTQYF. The CDR3 DNA reads as TGTACCAGCAGCTTAGTGTCCCGGGGTGCCGATACGCAGTATTTT.

A few counts support this clonotype. This rearrangement joins TRBV24-1 to TRBJ2-5; 9 positions agree with TRBD1. The V segment lost 6 bases and the J segment 5 bases; nucleotides outside the gene matches: 9. This CDR3 comprises 15 residues. Germline values: CDR1 KGHDR, CDR2 SFDVKD. The CDR3 DNA reads as TGTGCCACCAGTTTAACGGACAGGGGAAGGGAGACCCAGTACTTC. This translates into CATSLTDRGRETQYF.

About this clonotype itself: This clone may be a read error of a much larger clone one base away. This chain uses TRBV4-2 with TRBJ2-7; the match to TRBD2 covers 10 bases. V lost 2 bases to trimming and J lost 2 bases; unmatched junction nucleotides: 6. CDR1 and CDR2 from the germline V gene are LGHNA and YNFKEQ. The CDR3 covers 16 residues. DNA of the CDR3: TGTGCCAGCAGCCAAAGGACTAGCGGAATGCCCTACGAGCAGTACTTC. As protein: CASSQRTSGMPYEQYF.

In its sample, this clonotype was seen a few times. The chain has TRBV6-1 and TRBJ2-5; D ambiguous. The ends were cut back, 2 bases at V and 2 bases at J, with 9 bases in the middle. The CDR3 has 14 residues. Germline V gene lookup returns CDR1 MNHNS and CDR2 SASEGT. CDR3 nucleotides: TGTGCCAGCAGTGAACATCGAATTCAAGAGACCCAGTACTTC. This sequence encodes CASSEHRIQETQYF.

With regard to this clonotype: At one of its ends the junction is not consistent with the germline gene, which may arise from a read error. V and J are TRBV7-2 and TRBJ2-2, with 10 bases identical to TRBD2. This CDR3 comprises 16 residues. The germline V gene has CDR1 SGHTA and CDR2 FQGNSA. Here the CDR3 DNA reads TGTGCCTGCAGCTTTAGACTAGCGGGGAACACCGGGGAGCTGTTTTTT. Its protein product is CACSFRLAGNTGELFF. The full variable domain, in which reference TRBV7-2 and TRBJ2-2 provide the parts outside the CDR3, is GAGVSQSPSNKVTEKGKDVELRCDPISGHTALYWYRQSLGQGLEFLIYFQGNSAPDKSGLPSDRFSAERTGGSVSTLTIQRTQQEDSAVYLCACSFRLAGNTGELFFGEGSRLTVL.

The chain is built from TRBV7-2 and TRBJ2-7, with 11 nucleotides matching TRBD1. The CDR3 covers 15 residues. Germline trimming cut 5 bases from V and 6 bases from J; bases unmatched to any gene: 9. Germline CDR1 reads SGHTA; CDR2 reads FQGNSA. The chain's CDR3 is CASSQSRTGGSEQYF. In DNA form, the CDR3 reads TGTGCCAGCAGCCAATCGCGGACAGGGGGCAGCGAGCAGTACTTC.

This clonotype was picked up many times. The chain uses TRBV12-3 or TRBV12-4 and TRBJ2-1; TRBD2 agrees at 13 bases. CDR3 length equals 16 residues. The trim removed 5 bases at V and 7 bases at J, leaving 8 bases unmatched. CDR3 sequence: CASSDPGTSGKNEQFF. In nucleotides, the CDR3 is TGTGCCAGCAGTGACCCCGGGACTAGCGGGAAAAATGAGCAGTTCTTC.

This clonotype has only a few counts. The chain carries TRBV28 and TRBJ2-4; unclear D gene. The J call may be wrong; the DNA end is better matched by TRBJ2-7. The germline V gene has CDR1 MDHEN and CDR2 SYDVKM. The CDR3 has 17 residues. The CDR3 DNA follows: TGTGCCAGCAGTTTGAGGTGGGTTTCGGTGGAGAATGGCGAGCAGTACTTC. Translating gives CASSLRWVSVENGEQYF.

In its sample, this clonotype was seen a few times. This chain joins TRBV7-8 and TRBJ2-5; TRBD1 agrees at 8 bases. CDR1 SGHVS and CDR2 FQNEAQ come from the germline V gene. Trimming removed 6 bases from V and 5 bases from J; junction bases left unmatched: 2. The CDR3 totals 12 residues. The CDR3 nucleotides are TGTGCCAGCAGGACAGGGGTCGAGACCCAGTACTTC. Protein product: CASRTGVETQYF.

This clonotype was seen only a few times. This chain uses TRBV10-3 with TRBJ2-1; weak D call: TRBD1 (5 bases). Germline V CDR1 and CDR2: ENHRY, SYGVKD. The V end lost 0 bases, the J end lost 5 bases, and 8 bases lay between the germline ends. CDR3 length equals 14 residues. CDR3 DNA: TGTGCCATCAGTGAGTCCACAGGCGACAATGAGCAGTTCTTC. Its translation: CAISESTGDNEQFF.